These T cell receptor beta chains were read from a single sample in a study of T-cell reconstitution after alpha-beta-depleted transplantation in children. TCRdb re-called the PCR reads with MiXCR, one entry per CDR3 protein. This table holds about 600,000 distinct CDR3 sequences, around 23% found once. This sample comprised PBMCs, mostly from graft donor cells, obtained 360 days after TCRalphabeta/CD19-depleted stem cell transplant. These receptors were obtained from a boy in the first two years of life who had a stem cell transplant for acute myeloid leukemia, so the T cells may come from the graft donor. Each CDR3 is given with its conserved first and last residue. A D gene is named only where the DNA matches it firmly. A row's size may be missing; if present it is once, few, many or a size class.

J,D,V,size,DNA,CDR3
TRBJ2-3,TRBD2,TRBV5-1,-,TGCGCCAGCAGCCTTGGCCCGGGGGGGCCTGTATATACGCAGTATTTT,CASSLGPGGPVYTQYF
TRBJ1-2,TRBD1,TRBV20-1,few,TGCAGTGCTAGAGACCCCTGGGGACAGGAAAACTATGGCTACACCTTC,CSARDPWGQENYGYTF
TRBJ2-1,TRBD1,TRBV6-1,-,TGTGCCAGCAGTCCCGCCCGACAGGGGGGTTTTGGTGAGCAGTTCTTC,CASSPARQGGFGEQFF
TRBJ2-1,TRBD2,TRBV7-2,many,TGTGCCAGCAGCTTACTAGCGGGGAGTCACAATGAGCAGTTCTTC,CASSLLAGSHNEQFF
TRBJ2-7,TRBD1,TRBV10-3,few,TGTGCCATACAGGGGCTGGACGAGCAGTACTTC,CAIQGLDEQYF
TRBJ1-1,-,TRBV12-3/TRBV12-4,-,TGTGCCAGCGGCTTTGGGCAGAACACTGAAGCTTTCTTT,CASGFGQNTEAFF
TRBJ1-4,-,TRBV29-1,-,TGCAGAGTCTGTTTCTTCGGCGAAAAACTGTTTTTT,CRVCFFGEKLFF
TRBJ2-4,-,TRBV12-3/TRBV12-4,many,TGTGCCAGCAGGGAGGAACAGGCGGACATTCAGTACTTC,CASREEQADIQYF
TRBJ2-2,TRBD1,TRBV7-9,many,TGTGCCAGCAGCTTACGGGACAGCGGGGAGCTGTTTTTT,CASSLRDSGELFF
TRBJ2-2,-,TRBV2,many,TGTGCCAGCAGTGTCCGGGACGGCGGCGGGGAGCTGTTTTTT,CASSVRDGGGELFF
TRBJ2-1,-,TRBV6-5,few,TGTGCCAGCAGTTACTCGAACTCTAGGTTACAGGCCCAGCAGTTCTTC,CASSYSNSRLQAQQFF
TRBJ2-2,-,TRBV11-1,-,TGTGCCAGCATCCCAGGCCAGCGTGGGTTCCAAGGGGACGGGGAGCTGTTTTTT,CASIPGQRGFQGDGELFF
TRBJ2-1,TRBD2,TRBV20-1,-,TGCAGTGCTAGAGGGAGTAGCGGGGGGGCTAGGGAGCAGTTCTTC,CSARGSSGGAREQFF
TRBJ2-4,-,TRBV5-6,-,TGTGCCAGCAGCTTGGAAGGGGCGGCAAACATTCAGTACTTC,CASSLEGAANIQYF
TRBJ1-2,-,TRBV20-1,many,TGCAGTGCTAGAGACGACAGACCCTATGGCTACACCTTC,CSARDDRPYGYTF
TRBJ2-3,-,TRBV12-3/TRBV12-4,many,TGTGCCAGCAGTTCGGGCTTTCAAGGGGATACGCAGTATTTT,CASSSGFQGDTQYF
TRBJ2-1,TRBD2,TRBV29-1,many,TGCAGCCAAACTATCAGCGGGGGGTACAATGAGCAGTTCTTC,CSQTISGGYNEQFF
TRBJ2-3,TRBD2,TRBV7-2,few,TGTGCCAGCAGCTTTTGGGGGGGAAGCACAGATACGCAGTATTTT,CASSFWGGSTDTQYF
TRBJ2-5,-,TRBV7-9,many,TGTGCCAGCAGCTCCCCTGCGGGGCAGACCCAGTACTTC,CASSSPAGQTQYF
TRBJ1-2,TRBD1,TRBV12-3/TRBV12-4,many,TGTGCCAGCAGTTTGGAACAGGGGAACTATGGCTACACCTTC,CASSLEQGNYGYTF
TRBJ2-1,-,TRBV5-5,-,TGTGCCAGCAGCTTGGCCGTTCTAGGTGGGGAGCAGTTCTTC,CASSLAVLGGEQFF
TRBJ1-4,TRBD1,TRBV29-1,few,TGCAGCGTAGCACGCGGGACAGGGAATGAAAAACTGTTTTTT,CSVARGTGNEKLFF
TRBJ1-5,-,TRBV12-3/TRBV12-4,-,TGTGCCAGCAGTTTAGGGGGGGGCCGTTTTAGCAATCAGCCCCAGCATTTT,CASSLGGGRFSNQPQHF
TRBJ2-3,-,TRBV24-1,-,TGTGCCACCCAATCTAGCACAGATACGCAGTATTTT,CATQSSTDTQYF
TRBJ2-3,TRBD2,TRBV12-3/TRBV12-4,-,TGTGCCAGCACTGAGACTAGCGTCACAGATACGCAGTATTTT,CASTETSVTDTQYF
TRBJ2-3,-,TRBV6-1,-,TGTGCCAGCAGCCCCCTTCGTTTGGGATCTAGCACAGATACGCAGTATTTT,CASSPLRLGSSTDTQYF
TRBJ2-6,-,TRBV21-1,few,TGTGCCAGCAGCACAGAAGAGGGAGTCCCTGGGGCCAACGTCCTGACTTTC,CASSTEEGVPGANVLTF
TRBJ2-7,-,TRBV7-9,few,TGTGCCAGCAGCCCAATCAACCGGGAGCAGTACTTC,CASSPINREQYF
TRBJ1-1,TRBD1,TRBV29-1,few,TGCAGCGGCGGGGACAGGGTTACTGAAGCTTTCTTT,CSGGDRVTEAFF
TRBJ1-2,TRBD1,TRBV20-1,few,TGCAGGTCTCGACAGGGGAACTATGGCTACACCTTC,CRSRQGNYGYTF
TRBJ2-2,TRBD2,TRBV13,many,TGTGCCAGCAGTTACCCTAAGCGGGGCGCGAACACCGGGGAGCTGTTTTTT,CASSYPKRGANTGELFF
TRBJ2-7,TRBD2,TRBV7-9,many,TGTGCCAGCAGCAATCCTAGCGGGGGTGACGAGCAGTACTTC,CASSNPSGGDEQYF
TRBJ2-1,-,TRBV6-5,many,TGTGCCAGCAGTTACTCGCTTCAGGGTGGTGAGCAGTTCTTC,CASSYSLQGGEQFF
TRBJ1-1,TRBD1,TRBV5-1,few,TGCGCCAGCAGTCCTCACCCCGGGACAGGGGAAGCTTTCTTT,CASSPHPGTGEAFF